This T cell receptor (beta chain) was sequenced in a study of T cells in Graves' hyperthyroidism and ophthalmopathy. Findings and caveats of the study: From stable hyperthyroidism, ophthalmopathy was set apart by a 13 V-J model. Expanded thyroid clonotypes (above 0.001) were mostly also found in blood.

This clonotype was found many times. Its antigen remains unidentified. It was RNA transcripts that yielded the amplified TCR beta CDR3 regions. The HTBI set primed first-round TCR CDR3 RT-PCR. One entry per CDR3 protein, called by TCRdb with MiXCR from the multiplex PCR reads. Among over 500,000 distinct CDR3 sequences, 14% were seen once, and the ten largest hold approximately 15%. Graves' hyperthyroidism without ophthalmopathy progression within 18 months was termed stable. Every diagnosis used clinical symptoms, serum thyroxine and TRAb, thyroid ultrasound and orbital computed tomography. With V trimmed by 1 base and J by 6 bases, 5 bases remained unmatched. Germline V gene data show CDR1 as MDHEN and CDR2 as SYDVKM. The CDR3 is 14 amino acids.

Specimen: blood. The V call is TRBV28, the J call TRBJ2-7; TRBD2 aligns across 8 bases. The source is a woman between 40 and 50 years old with Graves' hyperthyroidism. CDR3 amino acids: CASSLLVAGSEQYF. The CDR3 DNA sequence: TGTGCCAGCAGTTTATTGGTAGCGGGAAGCGAGCAGTACTTC.